Presented here are 15 T cell receptor beta chains from one specimen sequenced in a study of T cells in Graves' hyperthyroidism and ophthalmopathy. Template material for amplifying TCR beta CDR3 regions consisted of RNA transcripts. First-round RT-PCR targeting the TCR CDR3 was performed with the HTBI primer set. MiXCR, applied by TCRdb to the multiplex PCR reads, yields one record per CDR3 protein. The repertoire includes around 580,000 distinct CDR3 sequences, 16% of them detected once, and approximately 20% sits in the top ten. The source material was blood. These receptors were taken from a woman aged 18-35 years with Graves' hyperthyroidism.

V usage is TRBV15 and J usage is TRBJ2-7; D ambiguous. CDR3 length: 14 amino acids. Deletions cut 0 bases from V and 7 bases from J, with 13 bases between. The germline gives CDR1 LNHNV, CDR2 YYDKDF (reference sequence). As DNA, the CDR3 is TGTGCCACCAGCAGAGATCGGGTGGGCGGTGAGCAGTACTTC. Its protein product is CATSRDRVGGEQYF.

This clonotype has ten or more counts. The rearrangement joins TRBV28 to TRBJ1-1; D uncertain. Germline loops: CDR1 MDHEN, CDR2 SYDVKM. V lost 1 base and J 0 bases, leaving 6 bases between the germline ends. The CDR3 extends over 14 amino acids. The CDR3 coding sequence is TGTGCCAGCAGTTTATCAGGTTTGAACACTGAAGCTTTCTTT. As protein: CASSLSGLNTEAFF. The full variable domain, rest sourced from reference TRBV28 and TRBJ1-1, is DVKVTQSSRYLVKRTGEKVFLECVQDMDHENMFWYRQDPGLGLRLIYFSYDVKMKEKGDIPEGYSVSREKKERFSLILESASTNQTSMYLCASSLSGLNTEAFFGQGTRLTVV.

This clonotype was detected many times. The CDR3 protein is CASSFPLLVSRTGELFF. CDR3 nucleotide sequence: TGTGCCAGCAGCTTCCCCTTGTTGGTCAGTCGCACCGGGGAGCTGTTTTTT. The chain has TRBV11-2 and TRBJ2-2; D is uncertain. V was clipped by 3 bases and J by 4 bases, with 18 bases between them. Per germline, CDR1 SGHAT and CDR2 FQNNGV. CDR3 length: 17 amino acids.

The rearrangement links TRBV7-2 to TRBJ2-5; D is uncertain. V was shortened by 4 bases and J by 4 bases, with 10 bases between the two germline ends. CDR3 length equals 13 residues. Germline V gene data show CDR1 as SGHTA and CDR2 as FQGNSA. CDR3 sequence reads: CASSSGIAETQYF. CDR3 DNA: TGTGCCAGCAGCTCTGGGATCGCAGAGACCCAGTACTTC.

The chain employs TRBV10-1 and TRBJ2-1; the match to TRBD2 covers 9 bases. Germline CDR1 and CDR2: WNHNN and SYGVQD (reference sequence). The CDR3 runs 16 residues. The V and J ends lost 6 bases and 4 bases, in that order; junction bases with no gene match: 10. CDR3 DNA: TGCGCCAGCAGCCCTAGCTCAGCGGGGGGTTACAATGAGCAGTTCTTC. Protein product: CASSPSSAGGYNEQFF.

With respect to this clonotype: A much more abundant neighbour one base away suggests this may be a read error. V and J are TRBV20-1 and TRBJ2-5, with D perhaps given as TRBD1 or TRBD2 (5 bases each). CDR1 is DFQATT and CDR2 is SNEGSKA in the germline V gene (reference sequence). The CDR3 length is 16 residues. Trimming left V 3 bases short and J 1 base short, with 18 bases between. This CDR3 reads CSARRGDQNLQETQYF. The CDR3 DNA sequence: TGCAGTGCTAGGAGGGGCGATCAGAACCTCCAAGAGACCCAGTACTTC.

V and J are TRBV12-5 and TRBJ2-5; TRBD2 is a possible D gene (5 bases). Germline values: CDR1 LGHNT, CDR2 FRNRAP. This CDR3 spans 13 amino acids. Trimming removed 3 bases from V and 4 bases from J, with 9 bases in between. This CDR3 reads CASGFGERETQYF. Here the CDR3 DNA reads TGTGCTAGTGGTTTCGGGGAGAGAGAGACCCAGTACTTC.

This clonotype came up many times. The chain uses TRBV12-3 or TRBV12-4 and TRBJ2-7; D uncertain. CDR3 length: 12 residues. V lost 5 bases, J lost 5 bases, and 10 bases lay in between. The CDR3 DNA reads TGTGCCAGCAGTCCCCGGCTTAACGAGCAGTACTTC. It is translated as CASSPRLNEQYF.

This clonotype was counted ten times or more. The genes are TRBV28 and TRBJ2-1; 8 bases map to TRBD1. Germline trimming cut 5 bases from V and 4 bases from J; bases unmatched to any gene: 10. The CDR3 consists of 16 residues. CDR1 is MDHEN, CDR2 SYDVKM, per germline. CDR3 residues: CASSTGQGFVYNEQFF. DNA for the CDR3: TGTGCCAGCAGTACTGGACAGGGCTTTGTATACAATGAGCAGTTCTTC.

Of note for this clonotype: Possible read error: a much larger clone is one base away. The chain links TRBV18 to TRBJ2-7, with 8 bases identical to TRBD1. Unmatched junction bases numbered 5, after V lost 4 bases and J lost 6 bases. Germline V gene lookup returns CDR1 KGHSH and CDR2 LQKENI. The CDR3 length is 13 residues. For the CDR3, the DNA is TGTGCCAGCTCACGGGACAGGTTACCCGAGCAGTACTTC. Amino acids: CASSRDRLPEQYF.

This chain joins TRBV19 and TRBJ1-4, with D unclear. The CDR3 is 15 residues long. Between the trimmed V and J ends, which lost 1 base and 10 bases, there was a span of 16 bases. Germline V gene data show CDR1 as LNHDA and CDR2 as SQIVND (reference sequence). The CDR3 nucleotides read TGTGCCAGTAGTATAGGGTTTATTGGGTCCGGAAAACTGTTTTTT. As protein: CASSIGFIGSGKLFF.

In its sample, this clonotype was seen many times. The chain carries TRBV12-3 or TRBV12-4 and TRBJ2-7, with 12 bases matching TRBD1. The CDR3 runs 15 residues. With 3 bases clipped from V and 7 bases from J, the junction kept 7 bases outside the gene matches. DNA for the CDR3: TGTGCCAGCAGTTTTGGGACAGGGGGCTCGAAGGAGCAGTACTTC. As protein: CASSFGTGGSKEQYF.

Ten or more counts support this clonotype. The rearrangement links TRBV5-1 to TRBJ2-1; D possibly uses TRBD1 or TRBD2 (5 bases each). The CDR3 covers 18 residues. Germline values: CDR1 SGHRS, CDR2 YFSETQ. Trimming took off 2 bases at V and 3 bases at J, with 21 bases between the two ends. The DNA of the CDR3 is TGCGCCAGCAGCTTAGGCGTAGGAGGTGCAGGGAACTACAATGAGCAGTTCTTC. This translates into CASSLGVGGAGNYNEQFF.

This clonotype came up many times. This sequence joins TRBV28 and TRBJ2-7; D not certain. Between the trimmed V and J ends, which lost 3 bases and 1 base, there was a span of 10 bases. The CDR3 has 14 amino acids. Germline values: CDR1 MDHEN, CDR2 SYDVKM. The CDR3 is CASSFSSRSYEQYF. In DNA, the CDR3 is TGTGCCAGCAGTTTTAGTAGCCGGTCCTACGAGCAGTACTTC.

This clonotype was counted many times. V and J are TRBV2 and TRBJ2-2, with 9 bases fitting TRBD1. CDR3 length: 13 amino acids. Germline trimming cut 8 bases from V and 6 bases from J; bases unmatched to any gene: 4. In germline, CDR1 is SNHLY, CDR2 FYNNEI. CDR3 region: CASQTGGPGELFF. In DNA form, the CDR3 reads TGTGCCAGCCAGACAGGGGGGCCCGGGGAGCTGTTTTTT.